A single sample is the source of the 9 T cell receptor beta chains below, sequenced in a study of T cells in localized non-small cell lung cancer (dated by TCRdb to about 2020). Receptor amplification or capture employed the immunoSEQ multiplex PCR assay. The table comes from immuneACCESS by way of TCRdb, which keeps in-frame sequences with V and J called. Part of the clones is missing from these tables; in studies checked, under half for an unresolved V gene and the rest for unknown reasons. This sample is represented by roughly 66,000 clones; roughly 90% of them were singletons. The ten largest account for about 2% of the sample. The sample consisted of peripheral blood, taken before any cancer treatment. The receptors come from a woman between 35 and 75 years old with stage I lung adenocarcinoma.

This clone is a singleton in its sample. V and J are TRBV29-1 and TRBJ2-1, with 11 bases matching TRBD2. The CDR3 extends over 14 amino acids. With V trimmed by 7 bases and J by 7 bases, 9 bases remained unmatched. Germline CDR1 reads SQVTM; CDR2 reads ANQGSEA. CDR3 sequence (DNA): TGCAGCGGAACTAGCGGGAGCCTCGGGAATGAGCAGTTCTTC. Its translation is CSGTSGSLGNEQFF.

The V call is TRBV28, the J call TRBJ2-6; 10 nucleotides agree with TRBD1. V lost 7 bases to trimming and J lost 0 bases; unmatched junction nucleotides: 3. This CDR3 spans 16 amino acids. Germline V gives CDR1 MDHEN, CDR2 SYDVKM. The DNA of the CDR3 is TGTGCCAGCACATGGACAGGGGGCTCTGGGGCCAACGTCCTGACTTTC. Translation gives CASTWTGGSGANVLTF.

The chain carries TRBV28 and TRBJ2-7; 8 nucleotides agree with TRBD1. Germline V CDR1 and CDR2: MDHEN, SYDVKM. The length of the CDR3 is 14 residues. The J segment lost 5 bases and the V segment lost 5 bases, leaving 8 bases of the junction unmatched. The DNA of the CDR3 is TGTGCCAGCAGTCTAGAGGGACAGGTAAACGAGCAGTACTTC. Its protein is CASSLEGQVNEQYF.

The chain combines TRBV7-2 with TRBJ2-1, with D uncertain. Germline V gene lookup returns CDR1 SGHTA and CDR2 FQGNSA. CDR3 size: 14 residues. The V end was cut by 0 bases, the J end by 4 bases, with 7 bases between. CDR3 sequence reads: CASSLARTYNEQFF. CDR3 nucleotide sequence: TGTGCCAGCAGCTTAGCGCGAACTTACAATGAGCAGTTCTTC.

The rearrangement links TRBV5-1 to TRBJ2-3, with 11 bases matching TRBD2. CDR1 and CDR2 (germline): SGHRS, YFSETQ. The CDR3 is 14 amino acids. J was trimmed by 5 bases and V by 5 bases; bases with no gene match: 4. The CDR3 DNA reads as TGCGCCAGCAGACCTGGGACTAGCGGAGATACGCAGTATTTT. This codes for CASRPGTSGDTQYF.

As for this clone: The junction departs from germline at one end; a sequencing error may be responsible. The CDR3 DNA reads as TGCGCCAGCAGCTTCCAGGATTACACTGAAGCTCTCTTT. Translation gives CASSFQDYTEALF. The gene calls are TRBV5-1 and TRBJ1-1; no definite D call. The CDR3 loop spans 13 amino acids. Germline CDR1 reads SGHRS; CDR2 reads YFSETQ.

This clone has more than one count but fewer than ten. The rearrangement uses TRBV5-1 and TRBJ1-1; no clear D gene. The CDR3 contains 15 residues. Deletions cut 1 base from V and 4 bases from J, with 14 bases between. Germline CDR1 and CDR2: SGHRS and YFSETQ. The CDR3 spells CASSLIGVRGTEAFF. The CDR3 bases are TGCGCCAGCAGCTTGATTGGGGTTCGGGGCACTGAAGCTTTCTTT.

The chain employs TRBV20-1 and TRBJ2-7; D remains unclear. The CDR3 extends over 11 amino acids. Germline values: CDR1 DFQATT, CDR2 SNEGSKA (reference sequence). V lost 0 bases and J 3 bases, leaving 3 bases between the germline ends. The CDR3 region has the DNA TGCAGTGCTAGAGAAGACTACGAGCAGTACTTC. This sequence encodes CSAREDYEQYF.

The chain recombines TRBV6-5 with TRBJ1-2; D is unclear. This CDR3 spans 13 amino acids. Germline CDR1 and CDR2: MNHEY and SVGAGI. V dropped 5 bases and J dropped 3 bases, with 10 bases sitting between them. In DNA form, the CDR3 reads TGTGCCAGCAGTCGCCTATACGACTATGGCTACACCTTC. The encoded protein is CASSRLYDYGYTF.